A selection of T cell receptor beta chains follows, all from one sample in a study of T-cell memory formation after mild COVID-19. TCRdb independently ran MiXCR on the 5' RACE reads; one entry per CDR3 protein. The table lists a few hundred thousand distinct CDR3 sequences, roughly 15% of them singletons, with approximately 20% in the top ten. The sequenced sample was PBMCs or a T cell subset sorted from them (not recorded which). These TCRs come from a man aged 18 to 30 who had mild COVID-19 (a few samples of this study predate the infection). Cell type and time point are not known. Both conserved end residues are part of each CDR3. A D gene is named only where the DNA matches it firmly. Rows may omit the clone size; those that give it use once, few, many or a size class.

j_call	v_call	clone_size	d_call	cdr3_nt	cdr3_aa
TRBJ2-7	TRBV29-1	-	-	TGCAGCGTTGAAGACCCCTGGAGCTCCTACGAGCAGTACTTC	CSVEDPWSSYEQYF
TRBJ1-2	TRBV12-3/TRBV12-4	few	TRBD1	TGTGCCAGCAGTGACAGGGGTCTTAATGGCTACACCTTC	CASSDRGLNGYTF
TRBJ2-3	TRBV4-3	many	-	TGCGCCAGCAGCGATTCAGTAGGGCAACCCACAGATACGCAGTATTTT	CASSDSVGQPTDTQYF
TRBJ2-1	TRBV20-1	few	-	TGCAGTGTTCTAGGCAATGAGCAGTTCTTC	CSVLGNEQFF
TRBJ2-2	TRBV7-3	-	-	TGTGCCAGCAGCTTCACAGCGGGCCCCACCGGGGAGCTGTTTTTT	CASSFTAGPTGELFF
TRBJ2-3	TRBV7-3	-	TRBD1	TGTGCCAGCAGCTTAAGGAACAGGGGTACAGATACGCAGTATTTT	CASSLRNRGTDTQYF
TRBJ1-2	TRBV12-3/TRBV12-4	many	-	TGTGCCAGCAGTTCAACAGGATTCTATGGCTACACCTTC	CASSSTGFYGYTF
TRBJ2-5	TRBV2	-	-	TGTGCCAGCAGATTGGTCGGCTCGGAGACCCAGTACTTC	CASRLVGSETQYF
TRBJ2-3	TRBV4-1	many	-	TGCGCCAGCAGCCCACAGGGGGGGACAGATACGCAGTATTTT	CASSPQGGTDTQYF
TRBJ1-1	TRBV24-1	few	-	TGTGCCGGAAGGCCGGCAGGGTCGACGAACACTGAAGCTTTCTTT	CAGRPAGSTNTEAFF
TRBJ1-5	TRBV12-3/TRBV12-4	few	TRBD1	TGTGCCAGCAGTGTGGACAGGTCCGACCAGCCCCAGCATTTT	CASSVDRSDQPQHF
TRBJ2-1	TRBV4-3	few	-	TGCGCCAGCAGCCAGGTGGGACGGACTTCGAATGAGCAGTTCTTC	CASSQVGRTSNEQFF
TRBJ2-5	TRBV5-1	-	-	TGCGCCAGCAGCTGGAGGACTATGCCCAACCAAGAGACCCAGTACTTC	CASSWRTMPNQETQYF
TRBJ1-2	TRBV7-9	few	-	TGTGCCAGCAGCTTATCGACCAACTATGGCTACACCTTC	CASSLSTNYGYTF
TRBJ2-1	TRBV6-1	few	TRBD2	TGTGCCATCCTCCTCGGACTAGTTACGTTCTTC	CAILLGLVTFF
TRBJ2-5	TRBV29-1	few	-	TGCAGCGTTGTGAGGGGCCGGGGAGAGACCCAGTACTTC	CSVVRGRGETQYF
TRBJ2-5	TRBV20-1	-	-	TGCAGTGCTAGCACCCCACCCAGGGTGATCCAAGAGACCCAGTACTTC	CSASTPPRVIQETQYF
TRBJ1-5	TRBV19	-	-	TGTGCCAGTAGTATAGGCGCGGCTCTCAATCAGCCCCAGCATTTT	CASSIGAALNQPQHF
TRBJ2-5	TRBV20-1	few	TRBD2	TGCAGTGCTAGAGACCCTAGCGGGGGATCTCAAGAGACCCAGTACTTC	CSARDPSGGSQETQYF
TRBJ2-3	TRBV7-9	few	TRBD2	TGTGCCAGCAGCTTCTCACTAGCGGGGGGCACAGATACGCAGTATTTT	CASSFSLAGGTDTQYF
TRBJ2-5	TRBV7-3	-	-	TGTGCCAGCAGCTGCAGTGTCCGGCGGTGGATACAAGAGACCCAGTACTTC	CASSCSVRRWIQETQYF
TRBJ2-3	TRBV5-1	-	-	TGCTCCAGCAGCTCCCTAGATACGCAGTATTTT	CSSSSLDTQYF
TRBJ2-3	TRBV5-1	-	-	TGCGCCAGCACGGTCGGCAGGGGCACAGATACGCAGTATTTT	CASTVGRGTDTQYF
TRBJ2-5	TRBV7-9	-	-	TGTGCCAGCAGCTTAGCGGAAGGGGCAGAGACCCAGTACTTC	CASSLAEGAETQYF
TRBJ1-1	TRBV4-3	few	-	TGCGCCAGCAGCCAAGGGGGAGAGGGCACTGAAGCTTTCTTT	CASSQGGEGTEAFF
TRBJ1-2	TRBV20-1	few	-	TGCAGTGCTAGCTGGGAAAACTATGGCTACACCTTC	CSASWENYGYTF
TRBJ1-5	TRBV9	few	-	TGTGCCAGCAGCGTATATCGACAGGCAGGGGCGGCCGATCAGCCCCAGCATTTT	CASSVYRQAGAADQPQHF
TRBJ2-2	TRBV12-3/TRBV12-4	-	TRBD1	TGTGCCAGCAGTTCCACTACAGGGGGCAACACCGGGGAGCTGTTTTTT	CASSSTTGGNTGELFF
TRBJ2-3	TRBV19	once	-	TGTGCCAGTAGTATGCAGGGAATTTTCACAGATACGCAGTATTTT	CASSMQGIFTDTQYF
TRBJ2-5	TRBV7-6	few	TRBD2	TGTGCCAGCAGCGGCAGGACTAGCCGAGAGACCCAGTACTTC	CASSGRTSRETQYF
TRBJ2-7	TRBV19	-	TRBD2	TGTGCCAGTAGTACCCCTAGCGGGGTGACTGACGAGCAGTACTTC	CASSTPSGVTDEQYF
TRBJ2-3	TRBV6-2/TRBV6-3	-	-	TGTGCCAGCGCGGACACAGATACGCAGTATTTT	CASADTDTQYF
TRBJ2-2	TRBV7-2	many	-	TGTGCCAGCAGCCGCCACAGGGGGGAGCTGTTTTTT	CASSRHRGELFF
TRBJ2-5	TRBV7-6	-	-	TGTGCCAGCAGCTTGCCGGGACTCTCCCAAGAGACCCAGTACTTC	CASSLPGLSQETQYF
TRBJ2-4	TRBV6-5	many	-	TGTGCCAGCAGCCCGGTGGGGGGGCGATGGGGAAACATTCAGTACTTC	CASSPVGGRWGNIQYF
TRBJ2-5	TRBV20-1	few	-	TGCAGTGCCAGCCCGGGCGAGACCCAGTACTTC	CSASPGETQYF
TRBJ2-3	TRBV2	few	TRBD1	TGTGCCAGCAGAGGACAGGGAGATACGCAGTATTTT	CASRGQGDTQYF
TRBJ1-2	TRBV5-1	-	-	TGCGCCAGCAGCTTGGGGGGTGGAGGCAGCCGCTATGGCTACACCTTC	CASSLGGGGSRYGYTF
TRBJ2-5	TRBV5-4	-	-	TGTGCCAGCAGCTTGGACCAGGGCGCAAGAGACCAGTACTTC	CASSLDQGARDQYF
TRBJ2-3	TRBV20-1	few	-	TGCAGTGCAAGAGACTATAAGATCACAGATACGCAGTATTTT	CSARDYKITDTQYF